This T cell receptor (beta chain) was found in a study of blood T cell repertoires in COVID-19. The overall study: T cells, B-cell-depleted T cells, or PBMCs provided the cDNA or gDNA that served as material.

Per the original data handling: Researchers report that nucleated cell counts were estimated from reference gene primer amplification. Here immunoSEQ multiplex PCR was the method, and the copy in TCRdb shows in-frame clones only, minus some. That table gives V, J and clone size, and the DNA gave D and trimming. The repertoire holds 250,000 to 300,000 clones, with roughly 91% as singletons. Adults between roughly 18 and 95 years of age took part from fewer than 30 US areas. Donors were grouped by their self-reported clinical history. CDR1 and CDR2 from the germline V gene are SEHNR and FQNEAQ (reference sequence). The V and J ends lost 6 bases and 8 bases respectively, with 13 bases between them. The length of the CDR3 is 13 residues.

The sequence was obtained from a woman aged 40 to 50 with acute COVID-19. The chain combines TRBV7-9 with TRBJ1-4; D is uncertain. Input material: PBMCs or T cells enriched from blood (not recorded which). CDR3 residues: CASSQRGLEKLFF. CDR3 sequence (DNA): TGTGCCAGCAGTCAACGAGGCCTGGAAAAACTGTTTTTT.